This T cell receptor (beta chain) was captured by sequencing in a study of PD-L1 blockade in urothelial cancer. Study information: Median blood clonality was around 0.08, with tens of thousands of unique TCRs. Study-wide results and limits: TCR clonality was measured in pretreatment peripheral blood. Clonality below the median predicted better survival.

In regard to this clone: What it binds is unknown.

V was shortened by 1 base and J by 3 bases, with 12 bases between the two germline ends. The CDR3 extends over 15 amino acids. The germline V gene encodes CDR1 KGHSH and CDR2 LQKENI. Time point: pretreatment peripheral blood. Between 1 and 8 samples per patient were obtained, pretreatment and on-treatment. Synthetic analogs of TCR templates were spiked into every PCR. The protocol was immunoSEQ multiplex PCR, while the TCRdb copy is restricted to in-frame clones and leaves out a portion. The data hold tens of thousands of clones, with roughly 84% observed a single time. V is TRBV18 and J is TRBJ1-1, with D uncertain. The receptor was derived from a woman in her 70s with urothelial cancer. The starting material was PBMCs, obtained around atezolizumab (anti-PD-L1) treatment. This CDR3 reads CASSPQTAGDTEAFF. For the CDR3, the DNA is TGTGCCAGCTCACCACAAACGGCCGGGGACACTGAAGCTTTCTTT.